One and the same sample provided the 9 T cell receptor beta chains below, sequenced in a study of cytomegalovirus exposure and HLA in healthy donors. PCR involved 60 Vbeta and 13 Jbeta primers. Produced via immunoSEQ multiplex PCR; TCRdb's table is partial and in-frame only. The sample holds 150,000 to 200,000 clones, roughly three quarters seen once. Sequenced sample: PBMCs. These receptors were taken from a woman aged 45 to 65 in good health and CMV-seronegative.

The gene calls are TRBV5-1 and TRBJ1-4, with 9 positions matching TRBD1. J was trimmed by 8 bases and V by 2 bases; bases with no gene match: 7. CDR3 size: 15 residues. CDR1 and CDR2 (germline): SGHRS, YFSETQ. The CDR3 bases are TGCGCCAGCAGCTTACCGGGACAGGGAGGAGAAAAACTGTTTTTT. This gives the protein CASSLPGQGGEKLFF.

The chain combines TRBV7-2 with TRBJ2-1; 7 nucleotides match TRBD2. V trimming: 6 bases; J trimming: 9 bases; junction bases outside the gene matches: 11. Per the germline V gene, CDR1 is SGHTA and CDR2 is FQGNSA. The CDR3 extends over 14 amino acids. Here the CDR3 DNA reads TGTGCCAGCAGGAGGGGAGGGCCCGCGAGTGAGCAGTTCTTC. This codes for CASRRGGPASEQFF.

The V gene is TRBV7-2, the J gene TRBJ1-1; perhaps TRBD1 as D (5 bases). V was clipped by 5 bases and J by 1 base, with 8 bases between them. CDR3 length: 13 amino acids. Looked up from germline, CDR1 is SGHTA and CDR2 is FQGNSA. The chain's CDR3 is CASSRGSNTEAFF. The CDR3 coding sequence is TGTGCCAGCAGCAGGGGCTCGAACACTGAAGCTTTCTTT.

V is TRBV5-6 and J is TRBJ2-7; 10 nucleotides align to TRBD1. Trimming cost V 3 bases and J 6 bases; bases outside gene matches: 12. The germline gives CDR1 SGHDT, CDR2 YYEEEE. This CDR3 has 16 amino acids. As DNA, the CDR3 is TGTGCCAGCAGCTACCCCCCCGGACAGGGGGGAAGCGAGCAGTACTTC. Protein: CASSYPPGQGGSEQYF.

The chain has TRBV6-1 and TRBJ1-6; D is uncertain. Trimming left V 4 bases short and J 6 bases short, with 16 bases between. The CDR3 spans 16 residues. CDR1 is MNHNS and CDR2 is SASEGT in the germline V gene. This CDR3 reads CASSGKEKGGNSPLHF. The CDR3 nucleotides read TGTGCCAGCAGTGGAAAGGAAAAGGGAGGTAATTCACCCCTCCACTTT.

This clone occurred a few times. V and J are TRBV29-1 and TRBJ1-4; 7 bases agree with TRBD1. The CDR3 is 13 residues long. Trimming removed 4 bases from V and 10 bases from J; junction bases left unmatched: 9. Germline V gene data show CDR1 as SQVTM and CDR2 as ANQGSEA. The CDR3 DNA reads TGCAGCGTTGCCGTGACAGGGAAAGGAAAACTGTTTTTT. Its protein product is CSVAVTGKGKLFF.

The V call is TRBV5-1, the J call TRBJ2-1; TRBD2 is a possible D gene (5 bases). The V gene's germline CDR1 is SGHRS and CDR2 YFSETQ. The CDR3 spans 14 residues. The V end was cut by 0 bases, the J end by 7 bases, with 11 bases between. CDR3 protein: CASSLVQRRNEQFF. The CDR3 DNA is TGCGCCAGCAGCTTGGTACAGCGGAGGAATGAGCAGTTCTTC.

This clone was seen a handful of times. The genes are TRBV6-5 and TRBJ1-1; no clear D. Germline V CDR1 and CDR2: MNHEY, SVGAGI. This CDR3 region has 11 residues. Trimming removed 8 bases at V and 5 bases at J, with 9 bases between. CDR3 coding DNA: TGTGCCAGCTCCCACGGGACTGAAGCTTTCTTT. It yields the protein CASSHGTEAFF.

The V gene is TRBV27, the J gene TRBJ2-5; the match to TRBD1 covers 10 bases. The length of the CDR3 is 15 residues. CDR1 is MNHEY and CDR2 is SMNVEV in the germline V gene (reference sequence). The J segment lost 2 bases and the V segment lost 6 bases, leaving 6 bases of the junction unmatched. Here the CDR3 DNA reads TGTGCCAGCAGCCCCCGGGACAGGGGACAAGAGACCCAGTACTTC. Residues: CASSPRDRGQETQYF.